These 10 T cell receptor beta chains originate from one sample sequenced in a study of blood T cell repertoires in COVID-19. Clones were sequenced by immunoSEQ multiplex PCR, and TCRdb holds only the in-frame ones, with some missing. The sample lists roughly 88,000 clones, about 90% occurring once. Sample: peripheral blood. These receptor sequences come from a woman between 45 and 60 years old in a cohort sampled during active COVID-19.

The chain links TRBV28 to TRBJ2-1, with 9 nucleotides matching TRBD2. Germline-derived CDR1 and CDR2 are MDHEN and SYDVKM. This CDR3 comprises 16 residues. V lost 2 bases, J lost 2 bases, and 4 bases stayed unmatched. The CDR3 reads CASSLSPSGTYNEQFF. The CDR3 coding sequence is TGTGCCAGCAGTTTAAGTCCTAGCGGGACCTACAATGAGCAGTTCTTC. Full variable domain (missing parts from reference TRBV28 and TRBJ2-1): DVKVTQSSRYLVKRTGEKVFLECVQDMDHENMFWYRQDPGLGLRLIYFSYDVKMKEKGDIPEGYSVSREKKERFSLILESASTNQTSMYLCASSLSPSGTYNEQFFGPGTRLTVL.

The rearrangement joins TRBV19 to TRBJ2-6; weak D call: TRBD2 (6 bases). Trimming took off 7 bases at V and 6 bases at J, with 22 bases between the two ends. CDR3 length equals 17 residues. CDR1 and CDR2 (germline): LNHDA, SQIVND (reference sequence). Written as DNA, the CDR3 is TGTGCCAGTAAGGAAAGGGGAGGTTACAATTCGGCCAACGTCCTGACTTTC. Protein product: CASKERGGYNSANVLTF.

The V gene is TRBV10-2, the J gene TRBJ1-1; no clear D. This CDR3 spans 15 amino acids. The germline gives CDR1 WSHSY, CDR2 SAAADI. The ends were cut back, 5 bases at V and 0 bases at J, with 13 bases in the middle. CDR3 bases: TGCGCCAGCAGTTGGCAGGACTCCATGAACACTGAAGCTTTCTTT. Encoded protein: CASSWQDSMNTEAFF.

The V gene is TRBV5-1, the J gene TRBJ1-1, with D hard to call. Germline CDR1 reads SGHRS; CDR2 reads YFSETQ. The CDR3 sequence is 12 residues long. V lost 3 bases, J lost 8 bases, and 11 bases lay in between. CDR3 nucleotide sequence: TGCGCCAGCAGCTCGGTTGGGAGGGAAGCTTTCTTT. Protein sequence: CASSSVGREAFF. Combining the CDR3 with reference TRBV5-1 and TRBJ1-1 gives the whole variable domain KAGVTQTPRYLIKTRGQQVTLSCSPISGHRSVSWYQQTPGQGLQFLFEYFSETQRNKGNFPGRFSGRQFSNSRSEMNVSTLELGDSALYLCASSSVGREAFFGQGTRLTVV.

The chain is built from TRBV7-2 and TRBJ2-2, with 7 bases aligning to TRBD2. From germline, CDR1 is SGHTA and CDR2 FQGNSA. The V gene end was trimmed by 2 bases and the J gene end by 5 bases; junction bases not matched to a gene: 5. This CDR3 contains 15 residues. The CDR3 region has the DNA TGTGCCAGCAGCTTACGGACTAGGGCTACCGGGGAGCTGTTTTTT. Translated: CASSLRTRATGELFF.

As concerns this clone: The junction departs from germline at one end; a sequencing error may be responsible. The genes are TRBV4-1 and TRBJ2-7, with D maybe TRBD1 (6 bases). The CDR3 sequence is 15 residues long. Germline V gene lookup returns CDR1 MGHRA and CDR2 YSYEKL. The CDR3, as DNA: TGCGCCAGCACCCAAGGATCACAGGGTGGCTACGAGCAGTACTTC. Translated, it gives CASTQGSQGGYEQYF.

The chain has TRBV12-3 or TRBV12-4 and TRBJ1-2, with D unresolved. The CDR3 has 13 residues. V gave up 4 bases and J gave up 5 bases, with 11 bases separating them. CDR3 residues: CASSSGTRYGYTF. The DNA of the CDR3 is TGTGCCAGCAGTTCGGGAACGAGATATGGCTACACCTTC.

The chain is built from TRBV18 and TRBJ2-7, with a possible D match to TRBD2 (5 bases). CDR3 length: 13 amino acids. V dropped 8 bases and J dropped 4 bases, with 15 bases sitting between them. Looked up from germline, CDR1 is KGHSH and CDR2 is LQKENI. The CDR3 reads CASTPPGTYEQYF. CDR3 nucleotides: TGTGCCAGCACTCCCCCGGGAACGTACGAGCAGTACTTC.

The V and J genes are TRBV6-2 or TRBV6-3 and TRBJ2-1; the D is unclear. V was clipped by 5 bases and J by 8 bases, with 16 bases between them. The CDR3 covers 14 residues. Germline V gives CDR1 MNHEY, CDR2 SVGEGT. In DNA, the CDR3 is TGTGCCAGCAGTCCGTCTCCCCTAACTTATGAGCAGTTCTTC. It yields the protein CASSPSPLTYEQFF.

The rearrangement links TRBV11-3 to TRBJ2-1; 9 bases are a match to TRBD2. Germline-derived CDR1 and CDR2 are SGHNT and YENEEA. The V and J ends lost 1 base and 8 bases, in that order; junction bases with no gene match: 12. The CDR3 contains 17 residues. The CDR3 sequence is CASSLGQTSGYLDEQFF. The CDR3 nucleotides read TGTGCCAGCAGCTTAGGCCAGACTAGCGGTTATCTAGATGAGCAGTTCTTC.